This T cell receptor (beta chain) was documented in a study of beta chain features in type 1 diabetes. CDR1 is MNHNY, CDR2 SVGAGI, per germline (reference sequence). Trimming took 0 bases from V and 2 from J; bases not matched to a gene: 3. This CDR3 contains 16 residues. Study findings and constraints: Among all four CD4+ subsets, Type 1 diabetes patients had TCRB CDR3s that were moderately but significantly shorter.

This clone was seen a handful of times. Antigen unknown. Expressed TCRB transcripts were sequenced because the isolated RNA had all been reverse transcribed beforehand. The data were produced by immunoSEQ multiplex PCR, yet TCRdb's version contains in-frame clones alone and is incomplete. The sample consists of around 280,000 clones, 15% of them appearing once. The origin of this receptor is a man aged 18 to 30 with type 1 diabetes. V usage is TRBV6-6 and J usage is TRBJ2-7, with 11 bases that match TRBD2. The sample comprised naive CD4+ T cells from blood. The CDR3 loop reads CASSYSGLAEAYEQYF. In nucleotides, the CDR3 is TGTGCCAGCAGTTACTCGGGACTAGCGGAAGCCTACGAGCAGTACTTC.